Shown below are 22 T cell receptor beta chains from a single sample sequenced in a study of T cell responses to AZD1222 COVID-19 vaccine. Clones were read by immunoSEQ multiplex PCR, and TCRdb kept only the in-frame ones, dropping some. The top ten clones hold 0.7% to 0.9% of a sample with some 150,000 clones, 85% to 95% of them seen once. Sequenced here: peripheral blood, sampled on day 0 of AZD1222 vaccination. These TCRs come from an adult in good health.

The chain is built from TRBV27 and TRBJ2-7; 9 bases align to TRBD2. Per germline, CDR1 MNHEY and CDR2 SMNVEV (reference sequence). This CDR3 is built from 13 residues. V lost 8 bases and J lost 4; bases outside the gene matches: 6. CDR3 sequence (DNA): TGTGCCAGCCGCCGCGGGGGGGCTTACGAGCAGTACTTC. Translation: CASRRGGAYEQYF.

The V call is TRBV7-8, the J call TRBJ1-5; D gene unclear. The CDR3 is 13 amino acids. The V end was cut by 1 base, the J end by 5 bases, with 6 bases between. CDR1 is SGHVS, CDR2 FQNEAQ, per germline. CDR3 in amino acids: CASSLVDDQPQHF. CDR3 sequence (DNA): TGTGCCAGCAGCTTAGTGGACGATCAGCCCCAGCATTTT. Together with reference TRBV7-8 and TRBJ1-5, the CDR3 gives the full variable domain: GAGVSQSPRYKVAKRGQDVALRCDPISGHVSLFWYQQALGQGPEFLTYFQNEAQLDKSGLPSDRFFAERPEGSVSTLKIQRTQQEDSAVYLCASSLVDDQPQHFGDGTRLSIL.

This rearrangement joins TRBV9 to TRBJ1-6; D unclear. The CDR3 extends over 14 amino acids. The germline CDR1 and CDR2 sequences are SGDLS and YYNGEE. The V and J ends lost 0 bases and 7 bases respectively, with 8 bases between them. CDR3 region: CASSVEPENSPLHF. The CDR3 DNA sequence: TGTGCCAGCAGCGTAGAGCCCGAGAATTCACCCCTCCACTTT.

The chain joins TRBV30 to TRBJ1-1; the D is unclear. CDR3 length: 12 residues. V lost 5 bases to trimming and J lost 1 base, with 8 bases between them. Germline lookup yields CDR1 GTSNPN and CDR2 SVGIG (reference sequence). CDR3 nucleotides: TGTGCCTGGGGACCGCAGAACACTGAAGCTTTCTTT. Its translation: CAWGPQNTEAFF. The full variable domain, with the rest looked up from reference TRBV30 and TRBJ1-1, is SQTIHQWPATLVQPVGSPLSLECTVEGTSNPNLYWYRQAAGRGLQLLFYSVGIGQISSEVPQNLSASRPQDRQFILSSKKLLLSDSGFYLCAWGPQNTEAFFGQGTRLTVV.

V gene TRBV18 combines with J gene TRBJ1-6; D is unresolved. Looked up from germline, CDR1 is KGHSH and CDR2 is LQKENI. This CDR3 has 12 residues. V dropped 5 bases and J dropped 14 bases, with 13 bases sitting between them. DNA for the CDR3: TGTGCCAGCTCATCGGACGATTTCGCCCTCCACTTT. Its protein is CASSSDDFALHF.

The chain's CDR3 is CASSDDPPGRNQPQHF. The CDR3, as DNA: TGCGCCAGCAGTGATGATCCCCCAGGGAGGAATCAGCCCCAGCATTTT. The chain couples TRBV10-2 to TRBJ1-5; a possible D gene is TRBD1 (5 bases). This CDR3 is 16 amino acids long. V was shortened by 3 bases and J by 4 bases, with 16 bases between the two germline ends. Germline CDR1 reads WSHSY; CDR2 reads SAAADI.

The rearrangement links TRBV25-1 to TRBJ2-6; 7 nucleotides align to TRBD1. The CDR3 loop spans 18 amino acids. The J segment lost 4 bases and the V segment lost 6 bases, leaving 15 bases of the junction unmatched. CDR1 and CDR2 (germline): MGHDK, SYGVNS. The CDR3 DNA is TGTGCCAGCAGCCCAACGGGGACAGATGCCTCCGGGGCCAACGTCCTGACTTTC. It codes for CASSPTGTDASGANVLTF.

The genes are TRBV5-1 and TRBJ2-6; D remains ambiguous. Germline values: CDR1 SGHRS, CDR2 YFSETQ. The CDR3 sequence is 16 residues long. V was cut by 4 bases and J by 0 bases, with 11 bases left in between. CDR3 sequence: CASSPSVNSGANVLTF. CDR3 in DNA: TGCGCCAGCAGCCCCTCGGTGAACTCTGGGGCCAACGTCCTGACTTTC.

The sample holds one count of this clone. This chain uses TRBV11-3 with TRBJ1-2; the match to TRBD1 covers 8 bases. The length of the CDR3 is 13 residues. After removal of 5 bases from V and 8 bases from J, the junction contained 7 bases not matched to a gene. CDR1 and CDR2 from the germline V gene are SGHNT and YENEEA. CDR3 residues: CASSPTGAGGYTF. Written as DNA, the CDR3 is TGTGCCAGCAGCCCGACAGGGGCAGGGGGCTACACCTTC.

About this clone itself: Other DNA sequences in this specimen translate into the identical CDR3. V is TRBV20-1 and J is TRBJ1-1; D possibly corresponds to TRBD1 (5 bases). The germline CDR1 and CDR2 sequences are DFQATT and SNEGSKA (reference sequence). The CDR3 has 14 residues. V was pared by 3 bases and J by 4 bases, with 15 bases between. DNA of the CDR3: TGCAGTGCTAGTTCTCAGGGAGGCGTCACTGAAGCTTTCTTT. This gives the protein CSASSQGGVTEAFF.

The V gene is TRBV27, the J gene TRBJ1-1; TRBD1 matches at 8 bases. CDR3 length equals 15 residues. Germline V gene sequence: CDR1 MNHEY, CDR2 SMNVEV (reference sequence). V gave up 6 bases and J gave up 2 bases; unmatched junction bases: 8. The CDR3, as DNA: TGTGCCAGCAGCCCGACTGGACAGGGTAACACTGAAGCTTTCTTT. It is translated as CASSPTGQGNTEAFF.

The sample holds many counts of this clone. The same CDR3 arises from other DNA sequences in this sample as well. V usage is TRBV7-9 and J usage is TRBJ1-6, with D possibly TRBD1 on 5 matching bases. Trimming left V 5 bases short and J 6 bases short, with 11 bases between. This CDR3 comprises 14 residues. Germline CDR1 reads SEHNR; CDR2 reads FQNEAQ (reference sequence). Here the CDR3 DNA reads TGTGCCAGCAGCGCCGGGACGGTTAATTCACCCCTCCACTTT. Translating it yields CASSAGTVNSPLHF.

CDR3 coding DNA: TGTGCCTGGGGATCTAGCGGCGAGCAGTACTTC. It specifies CAWGSSGEQYF. V and J are TRBV30 and TRBJ2-7; 7 bases agree with TRBD2. Per the germline V gene, CDR1 is GTSNPN and CDR2 is SVGIG (reference sequence). J was trimmed by 6 bases and V by 5 bases; bases with no gene match: 4. The CDR3 loop spans 11 amino acids.

The V and J genes are TRBV6-6 and TRBJ1-4; perhaps TRBD1 as D (6 bases). The CDR3 runs 12 residues. The ends were cut back, 1 base at V and 12 bases at J, with 9 bases in the middle. CDR1 and CDR2 (germline): MNHNY, SVGAGI (reference sequence). CDR3 sequence: CASSYLYRELFF. DNA of the CDR3: TGTGCCAGCAGTTACTTGTACAGGGAACTGTTTTTT.

The chain links TRBV7-2 to TRBJ2-1; 8 bases are a match to TRBD1. J was trimmed by 12 bases and V by 1 base; bases with no gene match: 14. From germline, CDR1 is SGHTA and CDR2 FQGNSA. The CDR3 consists of 16 residues. The CDR3 region has the DNA TGTGCCAGCAGCTTAGTGGAAGTGGGGGTTGGGACAGGGCAGTTCTTC. Amino acids: CASSLVEVGVGTGQFF.

V usage is TRBV6-2 or TRBV6-3 and J usage is TRBJ1-1; D might be TRBD1 (6 bases). The CDR3 covers 15 residues. The germline V and J ends were trimmed by 5 bases and 2 bases, with 15 bases remaining between them. Germline CDR1 and CDR2: MNHEY and SVGEGT. Here the CDR3 DNA reads TGTGCCAGCAGTATCAGGGGTACAGGAAACACTGAAGCTTTCTTT. Translated, it gives CASSIRGTGNTEAFF.

This chain links TRBV19 with TRBJ1-5; 7 bases map to TRBD1. Trimming cost V 9 bases and J 2 bases; bases outside gene matches: 13. This CDR3 comprises 16 residues. The germline gives CDR1 LNHDA, CDR2 SQIVND (reference sequence). CDR3 nucleotides: TGTGCCAGCTCGACAGGGATGATGTTTCGCAATCAGCCCCAGCATTTT. Translating it yields CASSTGMMFRNQPQHF.

The chain carries TRBV7-9 and TRBJ1-1; D uncertain. In germline, CDR1 is SEHNR, CDR2 FQNEAQ (reference sequence). Trimming left V 3 bases short and J 2 bases short, with 7 bases between. The CDR3 spans 13 residues. CDR3 nucleotides: TGTGCCAGCAGCTTCTCCGGAAACACTGAAGCTTTCTTT. Encoded protein: CASSFSGNTEAFF. Together with reference TRBV7-9 and TRBJ1-1, the CDR3 gives the full variable domain: DTGVSQNPRHKITKRGQNVTFRCDPISEHNRLYWYRQTLGQGPEFLTYFQNEAQLEKSRLLSDRFSAERPKGSFSTLEIQRTEQGDSAMYLCASSFSGNTEAFFGQGTRLTVV.

This sequence joins TRBV2 and TRBJ1-5; 9 bases agree with TRBD1. Trimming cost V 6 bases and J 7 bases; bases outside gene matches: 10. The CDR3 consists of 15 residues. Germline V CDR1 and CDR2: SNHLY, FYNNEI. DNA for the CDR3: TGTGCCAGCAGAATAGCCGGGACAGGGTCGCAGCCCCAGCATTTT. It codes for CASRIAGTGSQPQHF. The full variable domain, rest sourced from reference TRBV2 and TRBJ1-5, is EPEVTQTPSHQVTQMGQEVILRCVPISNHLYFYWYRQILGQKVEFLVSFYNNEISEKSEIFDDQFSVERPDGSNFTLKIRSTKLEDSAMYFCASRIAGTGSQPQHFGDGTRLSIL.

This clone came up once. The V and J genes are TRBV5-1 and TRBJ2-5; 8 bases align to TRBD1. The junction had 10 bases not matched to a gene; V was cut back by 1 base and J by 2 bases. The CDR3 sequence is 17 residues long. The germline gives CDR1 SGHRS, CDR2 YFSETQ. The CDR3 nucleotides read TGCGCCAGCAGCTTGTATGCAGGGGGCCGGGGGCAAGAGACCCAGTACTTC. It codes for CASSLYAGGRGQETQYF. Using reference TRBV5-1 and TRBJ2-5 for the parts outside the CDR3, the full variable domain is KAGVTQTPRYLIKTRGQQVTLSCSPISGHRSVSWYQQTPGQGLQFLFEYFSETQRNKGNFPGRFSGRQFSNSRSEMNVSTLELGDSALYLCASSLYAGGRGQETQYFGPGTRLLVL.

The rearrangement uses TRBV10-3 and TRBJ1-5, with D hard to call. CDR3 length: 16 residues. Germline values: CDR1 ENHRY, CDR2 SYGVKD. V was cut by 5 bases and J by 2 bases, with 16 bases left in between. The chain's CDR3 is CAISSQTIGGNQPQHF. The CDR3 region has the DNA TGTGCCATCAGTTCCCAGACCATCGGGGGCAATCAGCCCCAGCATTTT.

The rearrangement links TRBV5-6 to TRBJ2-6; no firm D call. Germline V gene data show CDR1 as SGHDT and CDR2 as YYEEEE. The CDR3 has 14 residues. Trimming stripped 5 bases from V and 4 bases from J, with 10 bases between. In nucleotides, the CDR3 is TGTGCCAGCAGGTTTGGGTGGGGGGCCAACGTCCTGACTTTC. Amino acid sequence: CASRFGWGANVLTF.